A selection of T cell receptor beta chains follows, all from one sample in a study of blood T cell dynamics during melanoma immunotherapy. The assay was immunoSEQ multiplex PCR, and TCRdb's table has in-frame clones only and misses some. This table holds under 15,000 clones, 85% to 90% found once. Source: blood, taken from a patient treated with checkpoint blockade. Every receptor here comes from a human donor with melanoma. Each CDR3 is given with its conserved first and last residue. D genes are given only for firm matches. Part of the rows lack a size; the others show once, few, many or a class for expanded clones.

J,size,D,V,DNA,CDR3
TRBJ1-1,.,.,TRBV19,TGTGCCAGTAGTATAGGAAACAGGCTTGGGACTGAAGCTTTCTTT,CASSIGNRLGTEAFF
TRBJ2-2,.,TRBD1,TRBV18,TGTGCCAGCTCCCAGGGACAGTTGGGCACCGGGGAGCTGTTTTTT,CASSQGQLGTGELFF
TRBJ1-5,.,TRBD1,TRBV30,TGTGCCTGGAGTGCAGACAGGGGAGGGAATCCCCAGCATTTT,CAWSADRGGNPQHF
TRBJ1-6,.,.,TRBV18,TGTGCCAGCTCACCAAGGACAGAGACAAATTCACCCCTCCACTTT,CASSPRTETNSPLHF
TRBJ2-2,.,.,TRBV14,TGTGCCAGCAGCCTGAGGGGGGGGCGAAGCACCGGGGAGCTGTTTTTT,CASSLRGGRSTGELFF
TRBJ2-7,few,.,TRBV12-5,TGTGCTAGTGGTTTGGACGGGGCCTACGAGCAGTACTTC,CASGLDGAYEQYF
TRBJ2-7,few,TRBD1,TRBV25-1,TGTGCCAGCAGTGAATATGACAGGGCCTACGAGCAGTACTTC,CASSEYDRAYEQYF
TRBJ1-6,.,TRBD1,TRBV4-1,TGCGCCAGCAGCCAAGGAATCGGCAGGGGGTATTCACCCCTCCACTTT,CASSQGIGRGYSPLHF
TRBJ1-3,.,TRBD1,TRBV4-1,TGCGCCAGCAGCCAAGACGGGGTGTCGGGACAGCGAAACACCATATATTTT,CASSQDGVSGQRNTIYF
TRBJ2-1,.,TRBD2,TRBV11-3,TGTGCCAGCAGCCCGGGACTAGCGGGAGGGGATGAGCAGTTCTTC,CASSPGLAGGDEQFF
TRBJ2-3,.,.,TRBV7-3,TGTGCCAGCAGCCCCCGACTAGTCCGGGAGAGGGATACGCAGTATTTT,CASSPRLVRERDTQYF
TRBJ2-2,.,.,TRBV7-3,TGTGCCAGCCGACACGCGAACACCGGGGAGCTGTTTTTT,CASRHANTGELFF
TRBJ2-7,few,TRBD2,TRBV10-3,TGTGCCATCAGGGGACAGGGACTAGCGGGAGCAGGCTACGAGCAGTACTTC,CAIRGQGLAGAGYEQYF
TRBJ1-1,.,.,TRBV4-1,TGCGCCAGCAGCCAAGAAAGGACAGCTGAAGCTTTCTTT,CASSQERTAEAFF
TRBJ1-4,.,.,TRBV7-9,TGTGCCAGCAGCTCACGACAAATCCAGTATGAAAAACTGTTTTTT,CASSSRQIQYEKLFF
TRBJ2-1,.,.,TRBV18,TGTGCCAGCTCACCTCCCCGGGGGACAGCCTACAATGAGCAGTTCTTC,CASSPPRGTAYNEQFF
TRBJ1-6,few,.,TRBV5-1,TGCGCCAGCAGCGGCACGACCGGATCGGGTTCACCCCTCCACTTT,CASSGTTGSGSPLHF
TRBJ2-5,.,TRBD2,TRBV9,TGTGCCAGCAGCGTTGGAGTCCGGGAGGGCCTAGAGACCCAGTACTTC,CASSVGVREGLETQYF
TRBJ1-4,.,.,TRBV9,TGTGCCAGCAGCGGCGCCGGGGGGGAGAATGAAAAACTGTTTTTT,CASSGAGGENEKLFF
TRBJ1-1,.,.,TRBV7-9,TGTGCCAGCAGTCGAGCAGGGGAAGGAAACACTGAAGCTTTCTTT,CASSRAGEGNTEAFF
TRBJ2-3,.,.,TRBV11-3,TGTGCCAGCAGCCCGGGAGACACTAGCACAGATACGCAGTATTTT,CASSPGDTSTDTQYF
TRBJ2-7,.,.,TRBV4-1,TGCGCCAGCAGCCAAGGTCCAGGGAAAGGCTACGAGCAGTACTTC,CASSQGPGKGYEQYF
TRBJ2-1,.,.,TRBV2,TGTGCCAGCAGTGGGGCGTGGAGCGGCTATGAGCAGTTCTTC,CASSGAWSGYEQFF
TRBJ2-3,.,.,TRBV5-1,TGCGCCAGCACCCCCGACGGGGTAGATACGCAGTATTTT,CASTPDGVDTQYF
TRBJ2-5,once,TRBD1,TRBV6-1,TGTGCCAGCAGTCCTAGACAGGGAAGGGGAGAGACCCAGTACTTC,CASSPRQGRGETQYF
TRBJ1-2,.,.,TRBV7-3,TGTGCCAGCAGTCCCCAACCGGGTGACTATGGCTACACCTTC,CASSPQPGDYGYTF
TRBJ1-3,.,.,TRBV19,TGTGCCAGTACCGGACTGATCTCTGGAAACACCATATATTTT,CASTGLISGNTIYF
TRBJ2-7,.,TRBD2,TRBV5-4,TGTGCCAGCAGGTTAGCGGGAGGCTACGAGCAGTACTTC,CASRLAGGYEQYF
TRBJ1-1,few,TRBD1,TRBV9,TGTGCCAGCAGCGAGACGACAGGGGTTGCTGAAGCTTTCTTT,CASSETTGVAEAFF
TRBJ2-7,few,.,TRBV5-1,TGCGCCAGCAGCCTAGGGTACGGGGAGGAGTACGAGCAGTACTTC,CASSLGYGEEYEQYF
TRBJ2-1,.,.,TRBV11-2,TGTGCCAGCAGCGAGGGACGCCAAAGTGAGCAGTTCTTC,CASSEGRQSEQFF
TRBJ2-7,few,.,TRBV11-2,TGTGCCAGCAGCTGGGCAACCGTCGAGCAGTACTTC,CASSWATVEQYF
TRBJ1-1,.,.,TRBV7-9,TGTGCCAGCAGCTTAACCTTTAGACAGGCGGCTTTCTTT,CASSLTFRQAAFF
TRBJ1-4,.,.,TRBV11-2,TGTGCCAGCAGCTCCTCCAGGGACTATGAAAAACTGTTTTTT,CASSSSRDYEKLFF
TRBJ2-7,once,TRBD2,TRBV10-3,TGTGCCATCAGGGAGGGACTAGCGCTCTCCTACGAGCAGTACTTC,CAIREGLALSYEQYF
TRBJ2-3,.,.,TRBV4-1,TGCGCCAGCAGCCAAACCGGGCCCTTGGGCGCAGATACGCAGTATTTT,CASSQTGPLGADTQYF
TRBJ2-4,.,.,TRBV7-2,TGTGCCAGCAGCCCCCGCCGTCGGATGAGCGGGGCCAAAAACATTCAGTACTTC,CASSPRRRMSGAKNIQYF
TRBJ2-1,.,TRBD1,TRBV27,TGTGCCAGCAGTACACGACAGGGGCAAGGAAATGAGCAGTTCTTC,CASSTRQGQGNEQFF
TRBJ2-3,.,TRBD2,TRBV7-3,TGTGCCAGCAGCTTAGGCCTAGCGGGAGGTGTCAATACGCAGTATTTT,CASSLGLAGGVNTQYF
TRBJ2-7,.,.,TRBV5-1,TGCGCCAGCAGCTTGGAGAGCCACGAGCAGTACTTC,CASSLESHEQYF
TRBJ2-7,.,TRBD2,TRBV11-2,TGTGCCAGCAGCTTAGGAGCCGGGACTAGTTACGAGCAGTACTTC,CASSLGAGTSYEQYF
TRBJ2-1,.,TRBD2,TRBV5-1,TGCGCCAGCAGCATTTCTAGCGGGGGTTATGAGCAGTTCTTC,CASSISSGGYEQFF
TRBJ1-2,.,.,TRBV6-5,TGTGCCAGCAGTTACAGGGGTAGCTACACCTTC,CASSYRGSYTF
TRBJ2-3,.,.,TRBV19,TGTGCCAGTAGCCCCTGGGGTGAAAGCACAGATACGCAGTATTTT,CASSPWGESTDTQYF
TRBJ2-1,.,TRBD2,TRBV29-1,TGCAGCGTTGAAGTCGGGAGCGGGAAGCCCCATGAGCAGTTCTTC,CSVEVGSGKPHEQFF
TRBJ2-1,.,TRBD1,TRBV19,TGTGCCAGTAGTATAGGGACAGGGGTAAATGAGCAGTTCTTC,CASSIGTGVNEQFF